This TCR beta chain was obtained from a study of T cell repertoires in cytomegalovirus infection. Study background: The public TCR beta signatures pointed to both CMV infection and matching HLA type. Study conclusions and caveats: What dominated the ex vivo response were HLA-C-restricted CMV-specific TCR beta clonotypes. Summed frequency of shared TCR beta families picked out CMV carriers who also had the relevant HLA.

TCRdb reprocessed the reads with MiXCR, giving one entry per CDR3 protein. The data show approximately 200,000 distinct CDR3 sequences, with 22% seen just once and 15% to 20% held by the top ten. Details on this clonotype: Its cognate antigen is unknown.

The sequencing sample was made of CD8+ T cells from PBMCs. The sequence came from a human donor in good health (CMV status not recorded). Some clones in this sample may be carry-over from other donors' samples.

CDR3 protein: CASSPELAVETQYF. CDR3 nucleotides: TGTGCCAGCAGCCCAGAACTAGCGGTCGAGACCCAGTACTTC. The chain carries TRBV9 and TRBJ2-5; 8 bases align to TRBD2. The V segment lost 4 bases and the J segment 5 bases; nucleotides outside the gene matches: 7. CDR3 size: 14 residues. Germline-derived CDR1 and CDR2 are SGDLS and YYNGEE.